This record looks at one TCR beta chain sequence and its context. The antigen is unknown. This sample was taken from a study of shared clonotypes between healthy human individuals. Whole-study context: Each donor contributed plates that comprised three CD4 naive, three CD4 memory, two CD8 naive and one CD8 memory.

Execution of the assay was at deep level. Measured with immunoSEQ multiplex PCR; TCRdb has only the in-frame clones, and not every one. Among some 2 million clones listed, roughly 95% were seen once. General study results and limits: Several donors held about 5% of naive CD4 clonotypes in common. It was the non-shared clonotypes that had lower generation probabilities than clonotypes shared by all four donors.

Positive CCR7 selection of CD45RO-negative cells yielded the naive CD8 cells, and terminally differentiated effector memory CD45RA+ cells were excluded. The CDR3 covers 15 residues. J gave up 1 base and V 5 bases, and 6 bases lay outside the gene matches. Germline V gives CDR1 MNHEY, CDR2 SMNVEV (reference sequence). The sample taken for sequencing was naive CD8+ T cells sorted from blood. The sequence was obtained from a man aged 18 to 30 in good health. The genes are TRBV27 and TRBJ2-7; 9 bases map to TRBD2. CDR3 sequence (DNA): TGTGCCAGCAGTAAACCGACTAGCGGTTCCTACGAGCAGTACTTC. Translation gives CASSKPTSGSYEQYF.